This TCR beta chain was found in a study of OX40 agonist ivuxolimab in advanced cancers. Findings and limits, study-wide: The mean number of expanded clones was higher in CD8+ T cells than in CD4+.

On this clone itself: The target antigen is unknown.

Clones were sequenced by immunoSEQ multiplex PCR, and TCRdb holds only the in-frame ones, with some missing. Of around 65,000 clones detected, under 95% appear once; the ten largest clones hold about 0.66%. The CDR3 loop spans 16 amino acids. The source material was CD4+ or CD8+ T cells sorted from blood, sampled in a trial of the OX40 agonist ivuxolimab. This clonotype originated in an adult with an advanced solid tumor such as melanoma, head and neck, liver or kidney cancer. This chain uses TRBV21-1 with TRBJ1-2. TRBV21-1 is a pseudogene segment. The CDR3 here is CASSVPLGEGTYGYTF. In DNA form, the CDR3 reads TGTGCCAGCAGCGTCCCCCTAGGGGAGGGTACCTATGGCTACACCTTC.